The rows below give T cell receptor beta chains drawn from one sample of a study of control samples from healthy donors and cancer patients. Profiling relied on immunoSEQ multiplex PCR, and the TCRdb table lists in-frame clones only, not all of them. This table holds about 58,000 clones, nearly 90% found once. Source material: PBMCs. The origin of the receptors is a man aged 60 to 75 with colorectal cancer. CDR3s include the opening cysteine and the closing phenylalanine or tryptophan. The D gene is left open where the match is weak. Where a row states a size, it is once, few, many or the class of an expanded clone; other rows omit it.

TGTGCCAGCAGTGAAGCGCTGCGGGGAGGGGGAAACATTCAGTACTTC	CASSEALRGGGNIQYF	-	-	TRBV6-1	TRBJ2-4
TGTGCCAGCAGTCTCCGGACAGGCTCGGACTATGGCTACACCTTC	CASSLRTGSDYGYTF	TRBD1	-	TRBV27	TRBJ1-2
TGTGCCAGCAGCCTGACAGGGAGGGGGACTAATGAAAAACTGTTTTTT	CASSLTGRGTNEKLFF	TRBD1	-	TRBV5-6	TRBJ1-4
TGTGCCAGCAGCCCCGACGGAGATACGCAGTATTTT	CASSPDGDTQYF	-	-	TRBV12-3/TRBV12-4	TRBJ2-3
TGTGCCAGCAGTTTAGTGTGGAAGGAGTCCTACGAGCAGTACTTC	CASSLVWKESYEQYF	-	-	TRBV28	TRBJ2-7
TGTGCCAGTAGTACCCCCATGTTGGTTGGGGGGGAGCAGTACTTC	CASSTPMLVGGEQYF	-	-	TRBV19	TRBJ2-7
TGTGCCAGCAGTTACTCTGAGGGGAGGGACATTCAGTACTTC	CASSYSEGRDIQYF	TRBD2	-	TRBV6-5	TRBJ2-4
TGCGCCAGCAGCTTGCCCGGGGGGGGCTACACCTTC	CASSLPGGGYTF	-	few	TRBV5-1	TRBJ1-2
TGCGCCAGCAGCCAAGATCTCTTCACCTACGAGCAGTACTTC	CASSQDLFTYEQYF	-	-	TRBV4-3	TRBJ2-7
TGTGCCAGCAGTGTCCAGTACGAGCAGTACTTC	CASSVQYEQYF	-	-	TRBV12-3/TRBV12-4	TRBJ2-7
TGTGCCTCCCGGGGATGGCGGGGGGGACCAAACACAGATACGCAGTATTTT	CASRGWRGGPNTDTQYF	TRBD2	few	TRBV10-3	TRBJ2-3
TGTGCCAGCAGCTTACGGGATCAAGAGACCCAGTACTTC	CASSLRDQETQYF	-	-	TRBV5-4	TRBJ2-5
TGTGCCAGCAGCATCTCGACAGGGGGCTACGAGCAGTACTTC	CASSISTGGYEQYF	TRBD1	-	TRBV9	TRBJ2-7
TGTGCCAGCAGGGCGAACACCGGGGAGCTGTTTTTT	CASRANTGELFF	-	-	TRBV9	TRBJ2-2
TGTGCCAGCAGCTCCGGGGGCGCGGACTATGGCTACACCTTC	CASSSGGADYGYTF	-	-	TRBV11-1	TRBJ1-2
TGCGCCAGCAGCTTGTCCCCCCACAGAGAGGCTGGAAACACCATATATTTT	CASSLSPHREAGNTIYF	-	-	TRBV5-1	TRBJ1-3
TGTGCCAGCAGTTATTCCGGAACACCCCCTAACTATGGCTACACCTTC	CASSYSGTPPNYGYTF	-	once	TRBV6-9	TRBJ1-2
TGTGCCAGCAGCCTAAGCCAGGGGGTCGGGGAGCTGTTTTTT	CASSLSQGVGELFF	TRBD1	-	TRBV7-7	TRBJ2-2
TGCAGCGTCCCCGAGGGCTACGAGCAGTACTTC	CSVPEGYEQYF	-	-	TRBV29-1	TRBJ2-7
TGTGCCAGCAGCAAAGACGAGCAGTACTTC	CASSKDEQYF	-	-	TRBV21-1	TRBJ2-7
TGTGCCAGCAGCTTACAGACTAGCGGGGGGGCAGAGACCCAGTACTTC	CASSLQTSGGAETQYF	TRBD2	-	TRBV13	TRBJ2-5
TGTGCCAGCAGTCCCTACACAGATACGCAGTATTTT	CASSPYTDTQYF	-	-	TRBV12-3/TRBV12-4	TRBJ2-3
TGTGCCAGCAGCTTATCCCTGGACAGGGGATACACTGAAGCTTTCTTT	CASSLSLDRGYTEAFF	TRBD1	-	TRBV7-8	TRBJ1-1
TGTGCCAGCACCACTGGGGCTTTCACAGATACGCAGTATTTT	CASTTGAFTDTQYF	-	-	TRBV7-8	TRBJ2-3
TGTGCCAGCAGTGAGGGGGGGGTAACTAATGAAAAACTGTTTTTT	CASSEGGVTNEKLFF	-	-	TRBV6-4	TRBJ1-4
TGTGCCAGCAGCCACGGGAGCGGGGGGGCTGATACGCAGTATTTT	CASSHGSGGADTQYF	TRBD2	-	TRBV6-6	TRBJ2-3
TGCGCCACTTGGGAGGGGGCCGGGGCCAAAAACATTCAGTACTTC	CATWEGAGAKNIQYF	-	few	TRBV5-1	TRBJ2-4
TGCAGTGCTCCCCTCACAGATACGCAGTATTTT	CSAPLTDTQYF	-	once	TRBV20-1	TRBJ2-3
TGTGCCAGCAGGGACAGGGGGCGTGAAAAACTGTTTTTT	CASRDRGREKLFF	TRBD1	-	TRBV6-5	TRBJ1-4
TGTGCCAGCAGCTTGACTAGCGGGGGGCGAGAGACCCAGTACTTC	CASSLTSGGRETQYF	TRBD2	once	TRBV7-9	TRBJ2-5
TGTGCCAGCGCCCCAAGCGCCTCGACTAGCGGCTCCTACGAGCAGTACTTC	CASAPSASTSGSYEQYF	TRBD2	-	TRBV2	TRBJ2-7
TGTGCCAGCAAACTCTTCGGGACTAGCGGGGTAAAAAGCACAGATACGCAGTATTTT	CASKLFGTSGVKSTDTQYF	TRBD2	-	TRBV27	TRBJ2-3
TGTGCCTGGAGTGGCCAGGGACACTATGGCTACACCTTC	CAWSGQGHYGYTF	-	-	TRBV30	TRBJ1-2
TGTGCCAGCAGTTGGGGGACTAGCGGCGGTGAGCAGTTCTTC	CASSWGTSGGEQFF	TRBD2	once	TRBV6-6	TRBJ2-1
TGTGCCAGCAGCGACAGGGGGAACTATGGCTACACCTTC	CASSDRGNYGYTF	TRBD1	-	TRBV6-2/TRBV6-3	TRBJ1-2
TGTGCCAGCAGTTTATCGTCAGGCCTGAACACTGAAGCTTTCTTT	CASSLSSGLNTEAFF	-	-	TRBV27	TRBJ1-1
TGTGCCAGCAGTCAGGGGTCACCCCTCCACTTT	CASSQGSPLHF	-	-	TRBV6-6	TRBJ1-6
TGTGCCAGCAGCCAAGATCTAGACAGGGGGCACGATGAGCAGTTCTTC	CASSQDLDRGHDEQFF	TRBD1	-	TRBV3-1/TRBV3-2	TRBJ2-1
TGTGCCAGCAGCCCCCCAATCGGGCTACCGAAGCCGCAGTATGGCTACACCTTC	CASSPPIGLPKPQYGYTF	-	-	TRBV7-9	TRBJ1-2
TGTGCCAGCAGTTCCGGTCGTGAAGCTTTCTTT	CASSSGREAFF	-	-	TRBV9	TRBJ1-1
TGCGCCAGCAGCCCCAGGACTACCGGGGAGCTGTTTTTT	CASSPRTTGELFF	-	-	TRBV5-1	TRBJ2-2
TGCGCCAGCAGCTTGGACCGGGATGAGCAGTTCTTC	CASSLDRDEQFF	-	-	TRBV5-1	TRBJ2-1
TGTGCCAGCAGTAGGGCCAGTGTGACACCCCTCCACTTT	CASSRASVTPLHF	-	-	TRBV28	TRBJ1-6
TGTGCCAGCCGAGGAGGGGGAGGGTACGAGCAGTACTTC	CASRGGGGYEQYF	-	-	TRBV27	TRBJ2-7
TGTGCCAGCAGAGTACAGGGGGGGTCGACTGAAGCTTTCTTT	CASRVQGGSTEAFF	TRBD1	-	TRBV6-6	TRBJ1-1
TGTGCCAGCAGCTGGGATGGCTACGAGCAGTACTTC	CASSWDGYEQYF	-	-	TRBV5-5	TRBJ2-7
TGTGCCAGCAGTCGGGGGGCGGCCGGGGAGCTGTTTTTT	CASSRGAAGELFF	-	-	TRBV6-2/TRBV6-3	TRBJ2-2
TGCGCCAGCAGCCAAGCCGGGACTCCTATCGGGCAGTACTTC	CASSQAGTPIGQYF	-	-	TRBV4-3	TRBJ2-7
TGTGCCAGCAGCCCAATGTCCCAAGCGGAGACCCAGTACTTC	CASSPMSQAETQYF	-	-	TRBV7-9	TRBJ2-5
TGTGCCAGCAGCCCCCTTTTCGAGCAGTACTTC	CASSPLFEQYF	-	-	TRBV7-2	TRBJ2-7
TGCGCCAGCAGCCCAAGACCCTTCCGGGACGGTGGAATGAACACTGAAGCTTTCTTT	CASSPRPFRDGGMNTEAFF	-	-	TRBV4-1	TRBJ1-1
TGTGCCAGTAGTATAGACGGGACAGGGTTTGTCTCACCCCTCCACTTT	CASSIDGTGFVSPLHF	TRBD1	-	TRBV19	TRBJ1-6
TGTGCCAGCAGCGAACCCCGCAAGGAGCAGTTCTTC	CASSEPRKEQFF	-	-	TRBV6-2/TRBV6-3	TRBJ2-1
TGCGCCAGCACCCGTGCGGGGGGGCCAGCTAACTATGGCTACACCTTC	CASTRAGGPANYGYTF	-	-	TRBV5-1	TRBJ1-2